The clone carrying this T cell receptor beta chain was picked up a small number of times. RNA transcripts gave rise to amplified TCR beta CDR3 regions. First-round RT-PCR of the TCR CDR3 relied on the HTBI primer set. TCRdb re-derived calls from the multiplex PCR reads in MiXCR, one entry per CDR3 protein. The sample comprises around 570,000 distinct CDR3 sequences, just under 20% of which are singletons, and around 50% rests with the top ten. Diagnoses were made from clinical symptoms, serum measures (thyroxine and TRAb), thyroid ultrasound and orbital computed tomography. This entry is derived from a study of T cells in Graves' hyperthyroidism and ophthalmopathy. The V gene lost 0 bases and the J gene lost 8 bases, with 10 bases spanning the gap. The CDR3 loop spans 12 amino acids. Germline V CDR1 and CDR2: GTSNPN, SVGIG (reference sequence).

This receptor was identified in a man between 40 and 49 years old with Graves' ophthalmopathy. The sequencing input was blood. V gene TRBV30 combines with J gene TRBJ1-2; D unclear. CDR3 sequence (DNA): TGTGCCTGGAGTGTCCGAGATGCCGGCTACACCTTC. Translating gives CAWSVRDAGYTF.